This passage covers 9 T cell receptor beta chains from one sample sequenced in a study of OX40 agonist ivuxolimab in advanced cancers. The data were produced by immunoSEQ multiplex PCR, yet TCRdb's version contains in-frame clones alone and is incomplete. The sample has under 70,000 clones; under 95% are singletons. This specimen was CD4+ or CD8+ T cells sorted from blood, taken in a trial of the OX40 agonist ivuxolimab. The receptors come from an adult with an advanced solid tumor such as melanoma, head and neck, liver or kidney cancer.

The chain carries TRBV11-1 and TRBJ2-1; tentative D call: TRBD2 (5 bases). This CDR3 comprises 16 residues. The V gene's germline CDR1 is SGHAT and CDR2 FQDESV (reference sequence). V lost 1 base to trimming and J lost 0 bases, with 10 bases between them. CDR3 residues: CASSLVGGPSYNEQFF. The CDR3 DNA follows: TGTGCCAGCAGCTTAGTGGGCGGGCCCTCCTACAATGAGCAGTTCTTC. The full variable domain, in which reference TRBV11-1 and TRBJ2-1 provide the parts outside the CDR3, is EAEVAQSPRYKITEKSQAVAFWCDPISGHATLYWYRQILGQGPELLVQFQDESVVDDSQLPKDRFSAERLKGVDSTLKIQPAELGDSAMYLCASSLVGGPSYNEQFFGPGTRLTVL.

The chain uses TRBV30 and TRBJ1-2, with D perhaps TRBD1 (6 bases). The V and J ends lost 4 bases and 1 base respectively, with 13 bases between them. Germline values: CDR1 GTSNPN, CDR2 SVGIG (reference sequence). The CDR3 sequence is 14 residues long. CDR3 loop: CAWTRQALNYGYTF. In nucleotides, the CDR3 is TGTGCCTGGACCAGACAGGCTCTTAACTATGGCTACACCTTC. Variable domain in full (rest from reference TRBV30 and TRBJ1-2): SQTIHQWPATLVQPVGSPLSLECTVEGTSNPNLYWYRQAAGRGLQLLFYSVGIGQISSEVPQNLSASRPQDRQFILSSKKLLLSDSGFYLCAWTRQALNYGYTFGSGTRLTVV.

The chain links TRBV9 to TRBJ2-3; D gene unclear. Germline CDR1 is SGDLS and CDR2 is YYNGEE. The CDR3 has 16 residues. The ends were cut back, 0 bases at V and 5 bases at J, with 16 bases in the middle. CDR3 DNA sequence: TGTGCCAGCAGCGTAGACGGCCAAGGTGTGCGAGATACGCAGTATTTT. Its translation: CASSVDGQGVRDTQYF.

This chain connects TRBV6-6 to TRBJ1-3; TRBD1 might be the D (6 bases). CDR3 length equals 15 residues. V was cut by 5 bases and J by 2 bases, with 13 bases left in between. CDR1 is MNHNY, CDR2 SVGAGI, per germline (reference sequence). The CDR3 sequence: CASSLGGRAGNTIYF. The CDR3 region has the DNA TGTGCCAGCAGTCTAGGGGGGCGCGCTGGAAACACCATATATTTT.

This clone has a handful of counts. The chain employs TRBV19 and TRBJ1-2; 9 bases are a match to TRBD1. The CDR3 is 13 residues long. Germline lookup yields CDR1 LNHDA and CDR2 SQIVND (reference sequence). The J segment lost 7 bases and the V segment lost 5 bases, leaving 5 bases of the junction unmatched. The CDR3 protein is CASSARTGVGYTF. DNA of the CDR3: TGTGCCAGTAGTGCCAGGACAGGGGTTGGCTACACCTTC.

The gene calls are TRBV5-1 and TRBJ2-1, with 10 positions matching TRBD2. The V segment lost 3 bases and the J segment 4 bases; nucleotides outside the gene matches: 13. The CDR3 is 18 residues long. Per germline, CDR1 SGHRS and CDR2 YFSETQ. CDR3 region: CASSSGLAPTKGYNEQFF. The CDR3 DNA reads TGCGCCAGCAGCTCGGGACTAGCGCCCACAAAGGGGTACAATGAGCAGTTCTTC.

CDR3 amino acids: CASSFRAHTSEQYF. For the CDR3, the DNA is TGTGCCAGCAGTTTCCGGGCCCACACTTCCGAGCAGTACTTC. The chain links TRBV27 to TRBJ2-7; D gene uncertain. In germline, CDR1 is MNHEY, CDR2 SMNVEV (reference sequence). V was pared by 3 bases and J by 6 bases, with 15 bases between. The CDR3 covers 14 residues.

A single count supports this clone. This chain uses TRBV5-4 with TRBJ1-4, with 11 positions matching TRBD1. This CDR3 spans 18 amino acids. CDR1 and CDR2 from the germline V gene are SGHNT and YYREEE (reference sequence). V lost 3 bases and J lost 8; bases outside the gene matches: 15. CDR3 DNA: TGTGCCAGCAGCTGGCGGACAGGGGGCGCGAGTTATGGAGAAAAACTGTTTTTT. This codes for CASSWRTGGASYGEKLFF.

The rearrangement joins TRBV10-3 to TRBJ1-5, with TRBD1 as a possible D gene (6 bases). This CDR3 region has 14 residues. V lost 6 bases to trimming and J lost 4 bases, with 13 bases between them. Germline CDR1 reads ENHRY; CDR2 reads SYGVKD. The CDR3, as DNA: TGTGCCATCAGCAGACAGGCCCAAAATCAGCCCCAGCATTTT. This sequence encodes CAISRQAQNQPQHF.